This T cell receptor (beta chain) stems from a study of cytomegalovirus exposure and HLA in healthy donors. Study observations and caveats: Most observed TCR sequences were rare, whereas some public TCRs were detected in many donors. The tendency of first-cohort TCR clusters to co-occur in the 90 to 150 validation repertoires was the finding of a later analysis. Listed as cytomegalovirus-associated were 164 TCR beta chains.

These donors were members of the roughly 130-subject validation cohort, a group separate from the roughly 670-subject first cohort. Trimming took 4 bases from V and 4 from J; bases not matched to a gene: 6. CDR3 length: 15 amino acids. Per the germline V gene, CDR1 is MNHEY and CDR2 is SVGAGI. With respect to this clone: The antigen remains undetermined.

Libraries were prepared by immunoSEQ multiplex PCR; TCRdb keeps only in-frame clonotypes and omits some of them. Here the sample spans about 79,000 clones, 93% being singletons. The chain is built from TRBV6-5 and TRBJ1-2; 10 bases match TRBD1. The sequence derives from a woman in her 30s in good health and CMV-seronegative. Sequencing was done on a sample of PBMCs. The CDR3 DNA sequence: TGTGCCAGCAGTTCCCCCGGGACAGGGGCCTATGGCTACACCTTC. Translating gives CASSSPGTGAYGYTF.